This is a list of T cell receptor beta chains from one sample in a study of post-analysis software for immune sequencing data. Using its own MiXCR run on the PCR reads, TCRdb lists one record per CDR3 protein. The sample contains hundreds of thousands of distinct CDR3 sequences, about 50% of which appear only once. Sequenced sample: blood. These receptors originate from a girl aged 5-17 years with multiple sclerosis. CDR3s include the opening cysteine and the closing phenylalanine or tryptophan. The D gene is left open where the match is weak. Only part of the rows carry a size: once, few, many, or a class if the clone is expanded.

>TRBV5-6|TRBJ2-5|.|.
CASSSNFETQYF
TGTGCCAGCAGCTCCAATTTCGAGACCCAGTACTTC
>TRBV20-1|TRBJ2-1|.|once
CSASGFMGEKLYNEQFF
TGCAGTGCTAGTGGCTTCATGGGCGAGAAACTCTACAATGAGCAGTTCTTC
>TRBV5-1|TRBJ2-3|.|.
CASSPDKPTDTQYF
TGCGCCAGCAGCCCGGACAAACCCACAGATACGCAGTATTTT
>TRBV5-1|TRBJ2-7|TRBD2|.
CASSLGPGLAGDYEQYF
TGCGCCAGCAGCTTGGGGCCGGGGCTAGCGGGAGATTACGAGCAGTACTTC
>TRBV18|TRBJ2-5|.|many
CASSPPSETQYF
TGTGCCAGCAGCCCCCCTTCGGAGACCCAGTACTTC
>TRBV2|TRBJ2-3|.|.
CASSEAGGLATDTQYF
TGTGCCAGCAGTGAAGCTGGGGGATTAGCCACAGATACGCAGTATTTT
>TRBV9|TRBJ2-5|.|.
CASSPRRAGLTPNEQYF
TGTGCCAGCAGCCCCCGGAGGGCGGGACTCACCCCCAATGAGCAGTACTTC
>TRBV2|TRBJ2-3|.|.
CASKDLATDTQYF
TGTGCCAGCAAGGACTTGGCCACAGATACGCAGTATTTT
>TRBV27|TRBJ2-5|TRBD2|.
CASSPLPSGSSVTQYF
TGTGCCAGCAGTCCCCTGCCTAGCGGGAGTAGTGTGACCCAGTACTTC
>TRBV15|TRBJ2-1|.|.
CATSRGEYNEQFF
TGTGCCACCAGCAGGGGAGAGTACAATGAGCAGTTCTTC
>TRBV29-1|TRBJ2-1|TRBD1|.
CSVWDRNEQFF
TGCAGCGTCTGGGACAGGAATGAGCAGTTCTTC
>TRBV4-1|TRBJ2-7|TRBD1|few
CASSQLDRGLFYEQYF
TGCGCCAGCAGCCAATTGGACAGGGGGCTATTCTACGAGCAGTACTTC
>TRBV7-7|TRBJ2-7|.|.
CASSLAASLGNEQYF
TGTGCTAGCAGCTTAGCGGCGAGCCTGGGTAACGAGCAGTACTTC
>TRBV20-1|TRBJ2-3|TRBD2|.
CSARRLAGTPTESTDTQYF
TGCAGTGCTAGACGACTAGCGGGGACTCCAACCGAGAGCACAGATACGCAGTATTTT
>TRBV21-1|TRBJ2-3|.|.
CASKDATDTQYF
TGTGCCAGCAAGGACGCCACAGATACGCAGTATTTT
>TRBV7-9|TRBJ2-3|.|few
CASSRWGGTVTQYF
TGTGCCAGCAGCCGATGGGGTGGCACAGTTACGCAGTATTTT
>TRBV5-1|TRBJ1-5|.|few
CASSVGAGQPQHF
TGCGCCAGCAGCGTGGGGGCGGGTCAGCCCCAGCATTTT
>TRBV6-5|TRBJ2-5|TRBD1|few
CASRDRQETQYF
TGTGCCAGCAGGGACAGGCAAGAGACCCAGTACTTC
>TRBV9|TRBJ2-1|.|once
CASSVGDASSYNEQFF
TGTGCCAGCAGCGTAGGGGACGCGAGCTCCTACAATGAGCAGTTCTTC
>TRBV6-6|TRBJ2-3|TRBD2|.
CASRDSGGTDTQYF
TGTGCCAGCAGGGATAGCGGGGGCACAGATACGCAGTATTTT
>TRBV3-1|TRBJ2-1|.|.
CAGSQHPRSYNEQFF
TGTGCCGGCAGCCAGCACCCCAGATCCTACAATGAGCAGTTCTTC
>TRBV5-1|TRBJ2-7|TRBD2|few
CASSLEGLAGGAWYEQYF
TGCGCCAGCAGCCTGGAGGGACTAGCGGGAGGGGCGTGGTACGAGCAGTACTTC
>TRBV5-5|TRBJ1-5|.|few
CASSLQVNLDQPQHF
TGTGCCAGCAGCCTACAGGTAAATTTGGATCAGCCCCAGCATTTT
>TRBV7-2|TRBJ2-7|TRBD1|.
CASSLDREIREQYF
TGTGCCAGCAGCTTGGACAGGGAAATACGGGAGCAGTACTTC
>TRBV27|TRBJ2-3|TRBD1|.
CASSTPGQGVAQYF
TGTGCCAGCAGCACACCGGGACAGGGTGTCGCGCAGTATTTT
>TRBV29-1|TRBJ1-1|.|.
CSVYGTEAFF
TGCAGCGTCTATGGCACTGAAGCTTTCTTT
>TRBV10-3|TRBJ2-5|.|once
CAISDDRQNQETQYF
TGTGCCATCAGTGACGACCGTCAAAACCAAGAGACCCAGTACTTC
>TRBV4-1|TRBJ2-1|TRBD2|.
CASSQVGLAGVGQFF
TGCGCCAGCAGCCAAGTAGGTCTAGCGGGAGTCGGGCAGTTCTTC
>TRBV12-3/TRBV12-4|TRBJ2-3|.|once
CASRIPSTDTQYF
TGTGCCAGCAGAATTCCTAGCACAGATACGCAGTATTTT
>TRBV6-5|TRBJ1-1|TRBD1|few
CASSLGQGSPQNTEAFF
TGTGCCAGCAGTTTAGGACAGGGCTCCCCCCAGAACACTGAAGCTTTCTTT
>TRBV28|TRBJ2-5|.|few
CASSLIPSVETQYF
TGTGCCAGCAGTTTAATCCCTAGCGTTGAGACCCAGTACTTC
>TRBV5-1|TRBJ2-3|TRBD2|once
CASSLAPSGVRNTQYF
TGCGCCAGCAGCTTGGCCCCTAGCGGGGTAAGGAATACGCAGTATTTT
>TRBV6-5|TRBJ2-6|.|.
CASSPKAGANVLTF
TGTGCCAGCAGCCCTAAGGCTGGGGCCAACGTCCTGACTTTC
>TRBV20-1|TRBJ2-5|TRBD2|.
CSARARLAGGLETQYF
TGCAGTGCTAGAGCCCGACTAGCGGGAGGGTTAGAGACCCAGTACTTC
>TRBV5-1|TRBJ2-7|TRBD2|.
CASSKDGTSGSEQYF
TGCGCCAGCAGCAAAGACGGGACTAGCGGGAGCGAGCAGTACTTC
>TRBV12-3/TRBV12-4|TRBJ2-7|TRBD1|.
CASGRDRGFYEQYF
TGTGCCAGCGGGAGGGACAGGGGGTTCTACGAGCAGTACTTC
>TRBV7-6|TRBJ2-5|.|.
CASSLGFREMGQETQYF
TGTGCCAGCAGCTTAGGGTTCCGAGAAATGGGGCAAGAGACCCAGTACTTC
>TRBV15|TRBJ1-4|TRBD1|.
CATSRADRGLGSTNEKLFF
TGTGCCACCAGCAGAGCTGACAGGGGGTTAGGATCAACTAATGAAAAACTGTTTTTT
>TRBV5-1|TRBJ2-6|.|.
CASIGESGANVLTF
TGCGCCAGCATCGGTGAATCTGGGGCCAACGTCCTGACTTTC
>TRBV9|TRBJ1-1|.|.
CASSMKSTNTEAFF
TGTGCCAGCAGCATGAAGAGTACGAACACTGAAGCTTTCTTT
>TRBV7-9|TRBJ2-7|.|few
CASSTESYEQYF
TGTGCCAGCAGCACAGAGAGCTACGAGCAGTACTTC
>TRBV11-2|TRBJ2-7|.|few
CASRDLGYEQYF
TGTGCCAGCAGAGATTTGGGCTACGAGCAGTACTTC
>TRBV20-1|TRBJ2-7|.|once
CSARVESYEQYF
TGCAGTGCTAGAGTTGAGTCGTACGAGCAGTACTTC
>TRBV7-9|TRBJ2-4|TRBD1|.
CASSRPGGEDGIQYF
TGTGCCAGCAGCCGCCCAGGGGGCGAGGACGGCATTCAGTACTTC
>TRBV7-6|TRBJ2-1|.|few
CASSFSGQAYNEQFF
TGTGCCAGCAGCTTTAGTGGGCAGGCCTACAATGAGCAGTTCTTC
>TRBV3-1|TRBJ2-6|.|.
CASSQGPQAGANVLTF
TGTGCCAGCAGCCAAGGACCCCAGGCTGGGGCCAACGTCCTGACTTTC
>TRBV10-3|TRBJ2-7|.|.
CAISEGDRAAGTRAEQYF
TGTGCCATCAGTGAGGGAGACAGGGCCGCCGGGACTAGGGCCGAGCAGTACTTC
>TRBV12-3/TRBV12-4|TRBJ2-7|TRBD2|many
CASSLAAGAYEQYF
TGTGCCAGCAGCTTGGCAGCGGGGGCCTACGAGCAGTACTTC
>TRBV20-1|TRBJ2-3|.|few
CSARETGFSTDTQYF
TGCAGTGCTAGAGAAACAGGGTTCAGCACAGATACGCAGTATTTT
>TRBV5-1|TRBJ2-1|TRBD2|.
CASSPPGLYNEQFF
TGCGCCAGCAGCCCACCGGGACTATACAATGAGCAGTTCTTC
>TRBV29-1|TRBJ2-3|TRBD1|few
CSALGTGGPDTQYF
TGCAGCGCCCTCGGGACAGGGGGCCCAGATACGCAGTATTTT
>TRBV5-1|TRBJ2-7|TRBD1|few
CASSSPGQSFYEQYF
TGCGCCAGCAGCTCCCCGGGACAGAGCTTTTACGAGCAGTACTTC
>TRBV10-3|TRBJ1-3|.|.
CAISAGTGPTSGNTIYF
TGTGCCATCAGCGCAGGCACAGGGCCCACCTCTGGAAACACCATATATTTT
>TRBV30|TRBJ2-7|.|.
CAGQQGTYEQYF
TGTGCCGGTCAACAGGGAACCTACGAGCAGTACTTC
>TRBV25-1|TRBJ2-1|.|.
CASSDPGGLEGQFF
TGTGCCAGCAGTGACCCTGGCGGGCTAGAGGGGCAGTTCTTC